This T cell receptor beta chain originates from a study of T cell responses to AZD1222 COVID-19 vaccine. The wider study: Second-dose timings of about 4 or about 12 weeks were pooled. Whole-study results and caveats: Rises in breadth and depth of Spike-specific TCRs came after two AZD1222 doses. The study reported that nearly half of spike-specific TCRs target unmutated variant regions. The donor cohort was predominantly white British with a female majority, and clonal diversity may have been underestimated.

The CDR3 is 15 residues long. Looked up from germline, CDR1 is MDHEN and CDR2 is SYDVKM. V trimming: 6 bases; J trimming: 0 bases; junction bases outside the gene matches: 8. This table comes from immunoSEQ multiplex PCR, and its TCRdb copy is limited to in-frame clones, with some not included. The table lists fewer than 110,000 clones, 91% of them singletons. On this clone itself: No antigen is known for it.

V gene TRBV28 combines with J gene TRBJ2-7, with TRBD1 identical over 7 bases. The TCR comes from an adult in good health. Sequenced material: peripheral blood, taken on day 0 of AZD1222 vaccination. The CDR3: CASSPRTGFSYEQYF. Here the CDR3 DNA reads TGTGCCAGCAGCCCCCGGACAGGATTCTCCTACGAGCAGTACTTC.